This TCR beta chain was observed in a study of CD8 T cells in ankylosing spondylitis. Quantitative 5'-RACE with molecular barcodes generated TCR beta libraries. MiXCR was run by TCRdb on the 5' RACE reads, yielding one entry per CDR3 protein. The data show around 130,000 distinct CDR3 sequences, with roughly 13% seen just once and 2.5% to 3.5% held by the top ten. A remark on this clonotype: Antigen specificity is unknown.

Unmatched junction bases numbered 8, after V lost 5 bases and J lost 6 bases. The CDR3 totals 16 residues. CDR1 LNHNV and CDR2 YYDKDF come from the germline V gene (reference sequence). Overall study findings and caveats: Among TCR beta sequences, a motif of about 8 highly homologous variants appeared characteristic of ankylosing spondylitis blood. Earlier studies detected some motif variants in reactive arthritis synovial fluid and blood.

The chain uses TRBV15 and TRBJ2-3; 13 bases fit TRBD2. This receptor was obtained from a female donor with ankylosing spondylitis or in good health (not recorded which). Sequenced sample: blood, either unsorted or a sorted T cell fraction (not recorded which). CDR3 sequence reads: CATSGTSGGARDTQYF. The CDR3 nucleotides are TGTGCCACCAGCGGCACTAGCGGGGGGGCCCGGGATACGCAGTATTTT.